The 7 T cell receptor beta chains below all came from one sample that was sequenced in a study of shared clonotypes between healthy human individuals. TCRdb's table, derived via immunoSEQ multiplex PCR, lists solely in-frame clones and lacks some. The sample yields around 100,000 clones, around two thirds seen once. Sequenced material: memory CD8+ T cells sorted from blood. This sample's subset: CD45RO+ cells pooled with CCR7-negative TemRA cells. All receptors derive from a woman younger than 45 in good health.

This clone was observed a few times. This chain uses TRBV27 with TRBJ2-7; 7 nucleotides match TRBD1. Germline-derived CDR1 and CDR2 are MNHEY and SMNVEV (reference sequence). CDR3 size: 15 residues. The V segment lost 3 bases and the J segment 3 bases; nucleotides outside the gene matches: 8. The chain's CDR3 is CASSFGSTGSYEQYF. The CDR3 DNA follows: TGTGCCAGCAGTTTTGGTTCGACAGGGAGCTACGAGCAGTACTTC.

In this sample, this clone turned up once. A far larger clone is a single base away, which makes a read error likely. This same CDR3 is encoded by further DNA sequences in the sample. The CDR3 reads CASSLTQGADEQYF. The CDR3 DNA is TGTGCCAGCAGTCTCACGCAGGGGGCTGACGAGCAGTACTTC. J is TRBJ2-7 and V is TRBV7-8; the match to TRBD1 covers 8 bases. CDR1 is SGHVS, CDR2 FQNEAQ, per germline. With V trimmed by 6 bases and J by 5 bases, 9 bases remained unmatched. The CDR3 runs 14 residues.

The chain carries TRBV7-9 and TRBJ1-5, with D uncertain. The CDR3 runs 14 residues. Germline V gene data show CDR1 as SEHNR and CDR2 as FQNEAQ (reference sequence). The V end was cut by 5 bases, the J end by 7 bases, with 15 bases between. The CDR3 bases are TGTGCCAGCAGCGCTCGGACGGGTGGCCAGCCCCAGCATTTT. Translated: CASSARTGGQPQHF.

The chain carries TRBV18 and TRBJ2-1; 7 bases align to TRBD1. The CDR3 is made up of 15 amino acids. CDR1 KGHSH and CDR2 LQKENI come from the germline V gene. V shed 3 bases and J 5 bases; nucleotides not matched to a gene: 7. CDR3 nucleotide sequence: TGTGCCAGCTCACCTAAGACAGGGTTAAACAATGAGCAGTTCTTC. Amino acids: CASSPKTGLNNEQFF.

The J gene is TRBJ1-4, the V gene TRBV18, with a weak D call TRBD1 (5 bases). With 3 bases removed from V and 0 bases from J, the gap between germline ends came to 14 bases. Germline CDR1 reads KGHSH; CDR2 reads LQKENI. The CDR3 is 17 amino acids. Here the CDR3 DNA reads TGTGCCAGCTCACCTCTAGACGGGACGACAACTAATGAAAAACTGTTTTTT. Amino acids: CASSPLDGTTTNEKLFF.

The CDR3 region has the DNA TGCGCCAGCAGCCTAAGACAGAACACTGAAGCTTTCTTT. Translated: CASSLRQNTEAFF. J is TRBJ1-1 and V is TRBV4-1; D remains ambiguous. Trimming removed 4 bases from V and 1 base from J, with 7 bases in between. There are 13 residues in the CDR3. CDR1 MGHRA and CDR2 YSYEKL come from the germline V gene.

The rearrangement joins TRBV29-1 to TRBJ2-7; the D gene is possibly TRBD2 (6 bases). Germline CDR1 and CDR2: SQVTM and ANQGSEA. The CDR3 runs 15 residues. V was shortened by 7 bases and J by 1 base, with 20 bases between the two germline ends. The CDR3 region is CSARDSERPSYEQYF. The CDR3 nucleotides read TGCAGCGCCAGGGACTCGGAGAGACCATCCTACGAGCAGTACTTC.